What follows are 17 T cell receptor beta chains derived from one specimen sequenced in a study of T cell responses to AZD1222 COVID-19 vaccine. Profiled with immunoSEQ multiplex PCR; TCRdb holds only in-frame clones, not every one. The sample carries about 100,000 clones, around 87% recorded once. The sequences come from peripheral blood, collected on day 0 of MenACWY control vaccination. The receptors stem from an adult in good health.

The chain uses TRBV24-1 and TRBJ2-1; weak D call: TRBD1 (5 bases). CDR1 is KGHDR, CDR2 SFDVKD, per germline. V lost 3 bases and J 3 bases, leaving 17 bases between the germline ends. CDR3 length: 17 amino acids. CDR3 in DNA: TGTGCCACCAGTGATGCTTACCGGACAAGTCGCTACAATGAGCAGTTCTTC. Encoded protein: CATSDAYRTSRYNEQFF.

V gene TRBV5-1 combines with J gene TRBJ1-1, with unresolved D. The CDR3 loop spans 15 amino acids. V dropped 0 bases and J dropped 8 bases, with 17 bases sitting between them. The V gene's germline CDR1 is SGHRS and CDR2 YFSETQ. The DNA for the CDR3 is TGCGCCAGCAGCTTGGAAATCCAATCGCCCAGGGAAGCTTTCTTT. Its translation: CASSLEIQSPREAFF.

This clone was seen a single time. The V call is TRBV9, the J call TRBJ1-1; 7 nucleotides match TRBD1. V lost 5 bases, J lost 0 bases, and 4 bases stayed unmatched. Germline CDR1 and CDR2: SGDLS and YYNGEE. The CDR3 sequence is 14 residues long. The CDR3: CASRPGTVNTEAFF. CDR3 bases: TGTGCCAGCAGACCCGGGACAGTGAACACTGAAGCTTTCTTT.

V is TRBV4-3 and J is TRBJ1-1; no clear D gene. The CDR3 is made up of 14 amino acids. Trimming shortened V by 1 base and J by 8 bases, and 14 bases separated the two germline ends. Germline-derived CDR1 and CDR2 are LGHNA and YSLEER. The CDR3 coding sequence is TGCGCCAGCAGCCAAGGTACCGAATTTGGGGAAGCTTTCTTT. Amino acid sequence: CASSQGTEFGEAFF.

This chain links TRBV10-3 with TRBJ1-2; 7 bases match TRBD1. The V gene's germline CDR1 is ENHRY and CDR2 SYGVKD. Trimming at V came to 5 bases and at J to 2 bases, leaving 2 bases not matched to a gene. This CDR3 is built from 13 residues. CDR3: CAISLQGNYGYTF. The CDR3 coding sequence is TGTGCCATCAGTCTACAGGGGAACTATGGCTACACCTTC.

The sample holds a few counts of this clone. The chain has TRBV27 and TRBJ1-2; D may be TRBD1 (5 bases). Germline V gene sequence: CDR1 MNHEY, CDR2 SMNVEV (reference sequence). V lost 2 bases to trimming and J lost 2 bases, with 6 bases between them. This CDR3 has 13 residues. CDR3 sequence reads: CASSLKGNYGYTF. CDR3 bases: TGTGCCAGCAGTTTAAAGGGGAACTATGGCTACACCTTC.

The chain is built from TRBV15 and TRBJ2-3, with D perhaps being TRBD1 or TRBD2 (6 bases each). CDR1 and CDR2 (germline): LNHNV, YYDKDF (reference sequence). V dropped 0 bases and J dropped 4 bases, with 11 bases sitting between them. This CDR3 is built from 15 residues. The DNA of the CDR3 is TGTGCCACCAGCAGAGATCGGGGGCCGGCAGATACGCAGTATTTT. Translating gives CATSRDRGPADTQYF. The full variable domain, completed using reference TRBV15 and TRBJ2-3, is DAMVIQNPRYQVTQFGKPVTLSCSQTLNHNVMYWYQQKSSQAPKLLFHYYDKDFNNEADTPDNFQSRRPNTSFCFLDIRSPGLGDTAMYLCATSRDRGPADTQYFGPGTRLTVL.

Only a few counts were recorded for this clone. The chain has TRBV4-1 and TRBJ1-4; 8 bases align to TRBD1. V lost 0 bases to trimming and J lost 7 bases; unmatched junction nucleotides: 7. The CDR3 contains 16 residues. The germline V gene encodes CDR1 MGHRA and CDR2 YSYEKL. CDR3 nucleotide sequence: TGCGCCAGCAGCCAAGAGTCCGGGACAGGAATTGAAAAACTGTTTTTT. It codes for CASSQESGTGIEKLFF.

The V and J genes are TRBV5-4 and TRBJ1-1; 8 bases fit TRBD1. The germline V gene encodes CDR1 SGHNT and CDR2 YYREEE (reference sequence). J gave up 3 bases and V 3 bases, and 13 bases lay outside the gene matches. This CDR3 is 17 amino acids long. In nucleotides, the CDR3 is TGTGCCAGCAGCTCTGCCCCCCACAGGGGGGTGGACACTGAAGCTTTCTTT. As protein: CASSSAPHRGVDTEAFF.

As DNA, the CDR3 is TGTGCCAGTAGCCAACGGACAAGTATCTCCTACGAGCAGTACTTC. Translation: CASSQRTSISYEQYF. The rearrangement links TRBV19 to TRBJ2-7; possible D gene TRBD1, 5 bases. The CDR3 has 15 amino acids. Between the trimmed V and J ends, which lost 6 bases and 0 bases, there was a span of 15 bases. The germline CDR1 and CDR2 sequences are LNHDA and SQIVND (reference sequence).

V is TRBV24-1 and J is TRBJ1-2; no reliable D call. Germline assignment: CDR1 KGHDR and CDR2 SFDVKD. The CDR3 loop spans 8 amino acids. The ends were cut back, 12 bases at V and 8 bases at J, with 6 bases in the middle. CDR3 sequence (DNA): TGTGCCCCTAGGGGCTACACCTTC. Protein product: CAPRGYTF.

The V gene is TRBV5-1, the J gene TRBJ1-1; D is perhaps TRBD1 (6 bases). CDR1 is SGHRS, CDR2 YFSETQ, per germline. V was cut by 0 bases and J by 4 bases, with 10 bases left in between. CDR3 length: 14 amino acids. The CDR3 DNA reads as TGCGCCAGCAGCTTGGATACAGGGTTCACTGAAGCTTTCTTT. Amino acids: CASSLDTGFTEAFF.

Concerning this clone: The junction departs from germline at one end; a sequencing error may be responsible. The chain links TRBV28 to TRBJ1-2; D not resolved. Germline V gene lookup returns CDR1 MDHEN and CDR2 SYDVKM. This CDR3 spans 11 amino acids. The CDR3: CASSLTAATYF. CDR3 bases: TGTGCCAGCAGTTTAACGGCAGCGACCTACTTC.

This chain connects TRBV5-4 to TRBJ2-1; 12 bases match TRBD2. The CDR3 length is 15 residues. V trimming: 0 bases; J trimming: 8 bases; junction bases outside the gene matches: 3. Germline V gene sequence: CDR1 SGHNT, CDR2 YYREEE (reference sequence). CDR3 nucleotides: TGTGCCAGCAGCTTGGACCTAGCGGGAGGGGATGAGCAGTTCTTC. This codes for CASSLDLAGGDEQFF. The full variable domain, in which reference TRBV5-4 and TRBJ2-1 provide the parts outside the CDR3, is ETGVTQSPTHLIKTRGQQVTLRCSSQSGHNTVSWYQQALGQGPQFIFQYYREEENGRGNFPPRFSGLQFPNYSSELNVNALELDDSALYLCASSLDLAGGDEQFFGPGTRLTVL.

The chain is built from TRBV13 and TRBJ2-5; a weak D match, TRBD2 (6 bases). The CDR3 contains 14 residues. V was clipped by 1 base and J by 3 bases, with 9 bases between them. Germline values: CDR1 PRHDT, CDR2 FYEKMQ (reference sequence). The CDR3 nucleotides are TGTGCCAGCAGCTTAGTCGGCGGGAAAGAGACCCAGTACTTC. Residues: CASSLVGGKETQYF.

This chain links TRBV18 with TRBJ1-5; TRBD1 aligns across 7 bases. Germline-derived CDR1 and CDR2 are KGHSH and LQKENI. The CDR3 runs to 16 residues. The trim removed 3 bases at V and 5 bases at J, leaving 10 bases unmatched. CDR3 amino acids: CASSPRGQRVDQPQHF. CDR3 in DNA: TGTGCCAGCTCACCGAGGGGACAGAGAGTGGATCAGCCCCAGCATTTT.

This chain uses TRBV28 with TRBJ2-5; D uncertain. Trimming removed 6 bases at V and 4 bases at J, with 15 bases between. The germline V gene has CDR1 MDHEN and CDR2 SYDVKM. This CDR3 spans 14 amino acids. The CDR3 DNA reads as TGTGCCAGCAGGCCGGGTAGTCGGCGAGAGACCCAGTACTTC. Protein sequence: CASRPGSRRETQYF. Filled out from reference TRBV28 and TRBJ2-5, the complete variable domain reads DVKVTQSSRYLVKRTGEKVFLECVQDMDHENMFWYRQDPGLGLRLIYFSYDVKMKEKGDIPEGYSVSREKKERFSLILESASTNQTSMYLCASRPGSRRETQYFGPGTRLLVL.